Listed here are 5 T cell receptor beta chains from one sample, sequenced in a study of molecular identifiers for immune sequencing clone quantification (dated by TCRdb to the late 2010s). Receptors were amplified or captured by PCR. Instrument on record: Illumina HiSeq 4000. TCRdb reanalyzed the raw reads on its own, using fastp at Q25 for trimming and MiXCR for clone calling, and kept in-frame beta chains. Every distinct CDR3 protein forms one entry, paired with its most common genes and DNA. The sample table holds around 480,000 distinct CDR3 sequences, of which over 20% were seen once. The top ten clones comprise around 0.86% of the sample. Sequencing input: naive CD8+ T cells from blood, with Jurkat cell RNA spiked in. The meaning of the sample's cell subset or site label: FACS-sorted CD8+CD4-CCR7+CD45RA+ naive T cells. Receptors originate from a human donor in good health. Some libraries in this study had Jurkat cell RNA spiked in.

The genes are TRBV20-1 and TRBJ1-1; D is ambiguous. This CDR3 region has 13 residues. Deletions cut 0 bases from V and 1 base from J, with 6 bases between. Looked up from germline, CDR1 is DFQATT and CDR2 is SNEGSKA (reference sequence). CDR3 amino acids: CSARDAGNTEAFF. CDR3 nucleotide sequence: TGCAGTGCTAGAGATGCGGGGAACACTGAAGCTTTCTTT.

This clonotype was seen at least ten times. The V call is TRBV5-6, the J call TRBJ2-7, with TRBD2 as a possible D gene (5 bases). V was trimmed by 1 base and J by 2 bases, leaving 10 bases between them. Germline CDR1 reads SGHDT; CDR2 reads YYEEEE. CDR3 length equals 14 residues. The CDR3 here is CASSLTSGAYEQYF. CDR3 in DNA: TGTGCCAGCAGCTTGACGAGCGGAGCCTACGAGCAGTACTTC.

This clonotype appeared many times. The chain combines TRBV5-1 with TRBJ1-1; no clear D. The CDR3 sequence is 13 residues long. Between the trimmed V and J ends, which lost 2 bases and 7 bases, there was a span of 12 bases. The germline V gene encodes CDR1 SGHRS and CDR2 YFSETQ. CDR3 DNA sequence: TGCGCCAGCAGCTTCGATAGGGCAGTTGAAGCTTTCTTT. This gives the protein CASSFDRAVEAFF.

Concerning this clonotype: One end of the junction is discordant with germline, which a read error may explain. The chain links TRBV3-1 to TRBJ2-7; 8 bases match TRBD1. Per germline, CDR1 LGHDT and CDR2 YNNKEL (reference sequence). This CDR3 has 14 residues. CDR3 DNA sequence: TGTACCAGCAGCCAACGGACAGGGACCTACGAGCAGTACTTC. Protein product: CTSSQRTGTYEQYF.

The CDR3 loop is CASSKVQGYPTSTDTQYF. CDR3 nucleotide sequence: TGTGCCAGTAGTAAGGTTCAGGGATACCCAACTAGCACAGATACGCAGTATTTT. This chain uses TRBV19 with TRBJ2-3, with TRBD1 as a possible D gene (5 bases). Germline loops: CDR1 LNHDA, CDR2 SQIVND (reference sequence). V lost 4 bases, J lost 0 bases, and 20 bases lay in between. This CDR3 has 18 amino acids.